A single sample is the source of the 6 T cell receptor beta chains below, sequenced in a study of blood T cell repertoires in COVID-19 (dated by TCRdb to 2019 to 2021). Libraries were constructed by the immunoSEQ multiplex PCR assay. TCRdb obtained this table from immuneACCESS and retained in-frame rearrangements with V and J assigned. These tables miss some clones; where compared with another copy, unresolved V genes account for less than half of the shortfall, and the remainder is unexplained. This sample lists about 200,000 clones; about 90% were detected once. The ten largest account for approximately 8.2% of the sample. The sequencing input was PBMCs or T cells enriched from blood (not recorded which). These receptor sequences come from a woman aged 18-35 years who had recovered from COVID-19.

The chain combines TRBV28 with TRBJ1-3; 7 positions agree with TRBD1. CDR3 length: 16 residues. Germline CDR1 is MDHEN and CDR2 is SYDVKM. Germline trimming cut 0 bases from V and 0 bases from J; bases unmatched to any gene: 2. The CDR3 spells CASSLWTGYSGNTIYF. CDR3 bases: TGTGCCAGCAGTTTATGGACAGGGTACTCTGGAAACACCATATATTTT.

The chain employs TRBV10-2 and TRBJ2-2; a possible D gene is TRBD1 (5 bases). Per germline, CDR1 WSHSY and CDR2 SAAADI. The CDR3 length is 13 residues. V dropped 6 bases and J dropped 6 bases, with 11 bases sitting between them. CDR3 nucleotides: TGCGCCAGCAGAGGGCCAGGGTCCGGGGAGCTGTTTTTT. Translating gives CASRGPGSGELFF.

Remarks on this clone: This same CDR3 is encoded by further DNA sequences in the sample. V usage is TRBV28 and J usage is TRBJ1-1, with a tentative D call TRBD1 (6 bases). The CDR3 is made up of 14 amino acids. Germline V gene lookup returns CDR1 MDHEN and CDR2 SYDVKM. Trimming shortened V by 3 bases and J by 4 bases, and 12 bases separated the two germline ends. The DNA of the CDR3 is TGTGCCAGCAGTTTTAGAGGGGGTGGCACTGAAGCTTTCTTT. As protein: CASSFRGGGTEAFF. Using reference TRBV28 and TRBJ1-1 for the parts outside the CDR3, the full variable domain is DVKVTQSSRYLVKRTGEKVFLECVQDMDHENMFWYRQDPGLGLRLIYFSYDVKMKEKGDIPEGYSVSREKKERFSLILESASTNQTSMYLCASSFRGGGTEAFFGQGTRLTVV.

The CDR3 sequence: CASSLGEGIAKNIQYF. The CDR3 bases are TGTGCCAGCAGCTTAGGGGAGGGAATAGCCAAAAACATTCAGTACTTC. The V call is TRBV7-9, the J call TRBJ2-4; TRBD2 matches at 7 bases. Trimming at V came to 1 base and at J to 0 bases, leaving 3 bases not matched to a gene. CDR3 size: 16 residues. Germline assignment: CDR1 SEHNR and CDR2 FQNEAQ (reference sequence).

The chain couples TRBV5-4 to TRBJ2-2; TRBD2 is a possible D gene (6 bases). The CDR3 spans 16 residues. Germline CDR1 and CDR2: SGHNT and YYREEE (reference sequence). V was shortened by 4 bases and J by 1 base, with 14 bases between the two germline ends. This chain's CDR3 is CASSLSSGVNTGELFF. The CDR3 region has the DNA TGTGCCAGCAGCCTTTCCTCGGGGGTGAACACCGGGGAGCTGTTTTTT. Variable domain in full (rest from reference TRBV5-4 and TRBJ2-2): ETGVTQSPTHLIKTRGQQVTLRCSSQSGHNTVSWYQQALGQGPQFIFQYYREEENGRGNFPPRFSGLQFPNYSSELNVNALELDDSALYLCASSLSSGVNTGELFFGEGSRLTVL.

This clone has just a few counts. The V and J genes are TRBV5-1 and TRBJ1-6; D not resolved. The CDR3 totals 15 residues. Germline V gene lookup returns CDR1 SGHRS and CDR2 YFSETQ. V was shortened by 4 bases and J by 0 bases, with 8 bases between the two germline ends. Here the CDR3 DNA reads TGCGCCAGCAGCGAAACAAGCTCCTATAATTCACCCCTCCACTTT. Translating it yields CASSETSSYNSPLHF.